These 21 T cell receptor beta chains originate from one sample sequenced in a study of blood T cell repertoires in COVID-19. Sequencing used immunoSEQ multiplex PCR; TCRdb keeps in-frame clones, though not all of them. The table lists about 250,000 clones, almost 90% of them singletons, with over 1.2% in the top ten. Material: peripheral blood. The receptors here all came from an elderly man with acute or convalescent COVID-19.

The rearrangement links TRBV24-1 to TRBJ1-5, with 7 nucleotides matching TRBD1. CDR3 length equals 16 residues. The germline V gene has CDR1 KGHDR and CDR2 SFDVKD. V trimming: 7 bases; J trimming: 0 bases; junction bases outside the gene matches: 8. CDR3 in DNA: TGTGCCACCAGCGATGCGACAGGGTATAGCAATCAGCCCCAGCATTTT. Translated: CATSDATGYSNQPQHF.

This sequence joins TRBV6-5 and TRBJ1-1, with 9 bases aligning to TRBD1. Trimming cost V 6 bases and J 5 bases; bases outside gene matches: 7. CDR1 and CDR2 (germline): MNHEY, SVGAGI. This CDR3 comprises 14 residues. The CDR3 DNA sequence: TGTGCCAGCAGGGGGGACAGGGAGGGAACTGAAGCTTTCTTT. This gives the protein CASRGDREGTEAFF.

On this clone: The sample contains more than one DNA sequence encoding this CDR3. V is TRBV5-1 and J is TRBJ2-1, with no clear D. The V and J ends lost 0 bases and 0 bases respectively, with 7 bases between them. This CDR3 comprises 15 residues. The germline V gene has CDR1 SGHRS and CDR2 YFSETQ. DNA of the CDR3: TGCGCCAGCAGCTTGGTCGCGAGCTCCTACAATGAGCAGTTCTTC. Protein sequence: CASSLVASSYNEQFF.

The chain recombines TRBV5-1 with TRBJ1-2; D possibly corresponds to TRBD1 (5 bases). The CDR3 sequence is 13 residues long. Looked up from germline, CDR1 is SGHRS and CDR2 is YFSETQ. Trimming took 1 base from V and 6 from J, leaving 10 bases between them. CDR3 protein: CASSLSLGDGYTF. The DNA of the CDR3 is TGCGCCAGCAGCTTGAGTTTAGGGGATGGCTACACCTTC.

The chain recombines TRBV3-1 (or the pseudogene TRBV3-2) with TRBJ2-1, with no clear D. Germline values: CDR1 LGHDT, CDR2 YNNKEL (reference sequence). CDR3 size: 15 residues. Trimming pared 1 base from V and 2 bases from J, leaving 9 bases between. CDR3 in amino acids: CASSQGQFAYNEQFF. The CDR3 region has the DNA TGTGCCAGCAGCCAAGGCCAGTTCGCCTACAATGAGCAGTTCTTC.

The CDR3 DNA reads as TGTGCCAGCACCAATTGGCGTCGGACAGGGATTTATCGAGGCAATCAGCCCCAGCATTTT. Protein product: CASTNWRRTGIYRGNQPQHF. This chain links TRBV28 with TRBJ1-5, with 8 bases matching TRBD1. The CDR3 covers 20 residues. V shed 7 bases, J shed 2 bases, and the junction held 22 bases outside the gene matches. Germline-derived CDR1 and CDR2 are MDHEN and SYDVKM.

The genes are TRBV6-2 or TRBV6-3 and TRBJ1-1; 8 bases match TRBD1. Germline V gives CDR1 MNHEY, CDR2 SVGEGT. The CDR3 is 14 residues long. With V trimmed by 4 bases and J by 4 bases, 5 bases remained unmatched. CDR3 nucleotide sequence: TGTGCCAGCAGTTCCGGACAGGGAGGCACTGAAGCTTTCTTT. Protein sequence: CASSSGQGGTEAFF.

The chain combines TRBV7-2 with TRBJ2-5; 11 bases are shared with TRBD2. Per the germline V gene, CDR1 is SGHTA and CDR2 is FQGNSA. Trimming at V came to 5 bases and at J to 1 base, leaving 3 bases not matched to a gene. CDR3 length: 15 amino acids. The CDR3 region has the DNA TGTGCCAGCAGCGTTAGCGGGGGGGCCCAAGAGACCCAGTACTTC. Its protein product is CASSVSGGAQETQYF.

This clone was picked up one time. The genes are TRBV25-1 and TRBJ2-7; 8 bases are a match to TRBD2. Germline CDR1 and CDR2: MGHDK and SYGVNS. CDR3 length: 15 amino acids. V shed 4 bases, J shed 0 bases, and the junction held 5 bases outside the gene matches. CDR3 in amino acids: CASSGASGSSYEQYF. In nucleotides, the CDR3 is TGTGCCAGCAGTGGAGCTAGCGGGTCCTCCTACGAGCAGTACTTC.

J is TRBJ2-7 and V is TRBV29-1, with TRBD2 matching over 12 bases. This CDR3 comprises 14 residues. Germline values: CDR1 SQVTM, CDR2 ANQGSEA. Unmatched junction bases numbered 5, after V lost 4 bases and J lost 4 bases. The CDR3 reads CSVGTSGNLYEQYF. For the CDR3, the DNA is TGCAGCGTTGGGACTAGCGGGAATTTATACGAGCAGTACTTC.

This clone has just one count. The chain combines TRBV7-2 with TRBJ2-7, with TRBD1 as a possible D gene (6 bases). The CDR3 is made up of 13 amino acids. V was clipped by 6 bases and J by 4 bases, with 13 bases between them. Germline V gene lookup returns CDR1 SGHTA and CDR2 FQGNSA. The CDR3 loop is CASRGRTEYEQYF. CDR3 DNA: TGTGCCAGCAGGGGTCGGACAGAGTACGAGCAGTACTTC.

The genes are TRBV20-1 and TRBJ2-6; D gene ambiguous. In germline, CDR1 is DFQATT, CDR2 SNEGSKA (reference sequence). This CDR3 is 15 amino acids long. V gave up 3 bases and J gave up 0 bases, with 9 bases separating them. The chain's CDR3 is CSASGPISGANVLTF. CDR3 bases: TGCAGTGCTAGTGGGCCCATCTCTGGGGCCAACGTCCTGACTTTC.

V usage is TRBV19 and J usage is TRBJ1-1; D uncertain. Looked up from germline, CDR1 is LNHDA and CDR2 is SQIVND (reference sequence). V dropped 6 bases and J dropped 1 base, with 6 bases sitting between them. The CDR3 is made up of 12 amino acids. CDR3 in DNA: TGTGCCAGTAGGGCAGGGAACACTGAAGCTTTCTTT. This sequence encodes CASRAGNTEAFF.

This rearrangement joins TRBV18 to TRBJ2-6; perhaps TRBD1 as D (5 bases). The germline CDR1 and CDR2 sequences are KGHSH and LQKENI. Trimming shortened V by 6 bases and J by 2 bases, and 8 bases separated the two germline ends. This CDR3 is built from 14 residues. The CDR3 is CASSQGTGANVLTF. The CDR3 DNA reads as TGTGCCAGCTCGCAGGGCACTGGGGCCAACGTCCTGACTTTC.

This clone was seen a handful of times. The gene calls are TRBV4-1 and TRBJ1-6; 7 bases agree with TRBD1. This CDR3 is built from 15 residues. The V gene end was trimmed by 0 bases and the J gene end by 10 bases; junction bases not matched to a gene: 6. Germline V gives CDR1 MGHRA, CDR2 YSYEKL. The CDR3 region has the DNA TGCGCCAGCAGCCAAGAGTCGCCAGGGGGATCACCCCTCCACTTT. This translates into CASSQESPGGSPLHF.

J is TRBJ2-5 and V is TRBV4-2, with a possible D match to TRBD1 (6 bases). Deletions cut 4 bases from V and 3 bases from J, with 9 bases between. The germline V gene has CDR1 LGHNA and CDR2 YNFKEQ. This CDR3 has 13 residues. The CDR3 is CASSPHREETQYF. Written as DNA, the CDR3 is TGTGCCAGCAGCCCGCACAGGGAAGAGACCCAGTACTTC.

CDR3 protein: CASSAPGTGDSYEQYF. The DNA for the CDR3 is TGTGCCAGCAGTGCCCCCGGGACAGGGGACTCCTACGAGCAGTACTTC. This sequence joins TRBV6-2 or TRBV6-3 and TRBJ2-7, with 10 bases identical to TRBD1. CDR3 length: 16 amino acids. Per germline, CDR1 MNHEY and CDR2 SVGEGT. V lost 5 bases to trimming and J lost 0 bases; unmatched junction nucleotides: 7.

V and J are TRBV18 and TRBJ1-2, with 8 bases that match TRBD1. The CDR3 covers 16 residues. The germline V gene has CDR1 KGHSH and CDR2 LQKENI. The J segment lost 0 bases and the V segment lost 4 bases, leaving 7 bases of the junction unmatched. As DNA, the CDR3 is TGTGCCAGCTCACTGTCAGGGGGCAAAGCTAACTATGGCTACACCTTC. Its protein product is CASSLSGGKANYGYTF.

V usage is TRBV5-4 and J usage is TRBJ1-1, with D tentatively TRBD1 (6 bases). The CDR3 is made up of 15 amino acids. CDR1 and CDR2 (germline): SGHNT, YYREEE (reference sequence). Trimming left V 1 base short and J 1 base short, with 11 bases between. The CDR3 nucleotides are TGTGCCAGCAGCTTGTCGAACAGGGAGAACACTGAAGCTTTCTTT. It specifies CASSLSNRENTEAFF.

This chain uses TRBV19 with TRBJ2-7; D may be TRBD2 (5 bases). Germline V gene sequence: CDR1 LNHDA, CDR2 SQIVND (reference sequence). Trimming took 2 bases from V and 0 from J, leaving 14 bases between them. The CDR3 sequence is 16 residues long. The CDR3 DNA reads TGTGCCAGTAGTATACGGAGCGGCCTCAGCTCCTACGAGCAGTACTTC. This translates into CASSIRSGLSSYEQYF.

This sequence joins TRBV10-3 and TRBJ2-1; the D is unclear. The CDR3 sequence is 14 residues long. In germline, CDR1 is ENHRY, CDR2 SYGVKD. Between the trimmed V and J ends, which lost 2 bases and 0 bases, there was a span of 5 bases. The CDR3 here is CAISEEDSYNEQFF. DNA of the CDR3: TGTGCCATCAGTGAGGAGGACTCCTACAATGAGCAGTTCTTC.